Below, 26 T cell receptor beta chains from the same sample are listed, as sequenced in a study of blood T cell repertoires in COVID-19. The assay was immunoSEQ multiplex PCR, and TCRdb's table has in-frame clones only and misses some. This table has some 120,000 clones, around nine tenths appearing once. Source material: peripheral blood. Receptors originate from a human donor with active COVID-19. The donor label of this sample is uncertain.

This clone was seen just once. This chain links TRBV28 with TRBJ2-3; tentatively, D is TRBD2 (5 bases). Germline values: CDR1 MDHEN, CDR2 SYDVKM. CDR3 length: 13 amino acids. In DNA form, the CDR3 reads TGTGTCACTCGGGGTACTAGCACAGATACGCAGTATTTT. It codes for CVTRGTSTDTQYF.

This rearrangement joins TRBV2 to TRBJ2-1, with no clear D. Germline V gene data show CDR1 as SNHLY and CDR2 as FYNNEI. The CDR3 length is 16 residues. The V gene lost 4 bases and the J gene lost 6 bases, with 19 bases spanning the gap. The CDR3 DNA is TGTGCCAGCAGTGTCCCTGCCCCTGGGCACTTCAATGAGCAGTTCTTC. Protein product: CASSVPAPGHFNEQFF. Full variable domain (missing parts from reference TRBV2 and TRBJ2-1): EPEVTQTPSHQVTQMGQEVILRCVPISNHLYFYWYRQILGQKVEFLVSFYNNEISEKSEIFDDQFSVERPDGSNFTLKIRSTKLEDSAMYFCASSVPAPGHFNEQFFGPGTRLTVL.

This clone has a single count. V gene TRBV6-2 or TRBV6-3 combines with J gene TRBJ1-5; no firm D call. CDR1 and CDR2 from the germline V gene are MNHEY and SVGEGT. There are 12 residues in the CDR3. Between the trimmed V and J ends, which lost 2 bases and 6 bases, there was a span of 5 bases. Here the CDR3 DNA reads TGTGCCAGCAGTTACGGGCCTCAGCCCCAGCATTTT. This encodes CASSYGPQPQHF.

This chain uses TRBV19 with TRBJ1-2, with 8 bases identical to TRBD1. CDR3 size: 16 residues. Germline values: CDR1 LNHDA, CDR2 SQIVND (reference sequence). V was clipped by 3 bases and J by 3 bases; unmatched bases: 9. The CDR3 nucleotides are TGTGCCAGTAGTATCCCGCAGGGGGCGGAGGACTATGGCTACACCTTC. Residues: CASSIPQGAEDYGYTF.

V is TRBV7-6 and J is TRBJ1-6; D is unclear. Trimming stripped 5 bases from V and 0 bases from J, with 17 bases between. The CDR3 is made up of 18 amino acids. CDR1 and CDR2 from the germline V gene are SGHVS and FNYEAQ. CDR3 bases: TGTGCCAGCAGCCCCAAGAGGGCAGAGAGCTCCTATAATTCACCCCTCCACTTT. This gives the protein CASSPKRAESSYNSPLHF.

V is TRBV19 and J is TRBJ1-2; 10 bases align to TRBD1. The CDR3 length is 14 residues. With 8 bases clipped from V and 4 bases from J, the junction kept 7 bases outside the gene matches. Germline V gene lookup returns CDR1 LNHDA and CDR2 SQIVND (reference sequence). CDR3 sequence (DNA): TGTGCCAGTGGACGGGACAGGGGAAGCTATGGCTACACCTTC. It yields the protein CASGRDRGSYGYTF.

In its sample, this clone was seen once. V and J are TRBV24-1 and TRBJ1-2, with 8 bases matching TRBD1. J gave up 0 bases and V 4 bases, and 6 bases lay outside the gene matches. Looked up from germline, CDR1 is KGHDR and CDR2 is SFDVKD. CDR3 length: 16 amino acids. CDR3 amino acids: CATSEAGGPPNYGYTF. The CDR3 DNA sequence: TGTGCCACCAGTGAAGCAGGGGGCCCGCCTAACTATGGCTACACCTTC.

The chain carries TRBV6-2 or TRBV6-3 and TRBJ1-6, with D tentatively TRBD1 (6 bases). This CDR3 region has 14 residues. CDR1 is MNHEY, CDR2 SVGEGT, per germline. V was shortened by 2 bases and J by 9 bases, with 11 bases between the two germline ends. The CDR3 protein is CASSYNRVGSPLHF. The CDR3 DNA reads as TGTGCCAGCAGTTACAACAGGGTCGGTTCACCCCTCCACTTT.

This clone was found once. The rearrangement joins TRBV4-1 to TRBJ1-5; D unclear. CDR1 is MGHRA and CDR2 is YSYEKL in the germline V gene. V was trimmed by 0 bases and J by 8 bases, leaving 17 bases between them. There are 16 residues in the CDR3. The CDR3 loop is CASSQDIRRGSKPQHF. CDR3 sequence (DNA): TGCGCCAGCAGCCAAGATATTCGGCGGGGAAGCAAGCCCCAGCATTTT.

The CDR3 DNA sequence: TGTGCCAGCAGTATCCGACAGGACGACGTCGCCGAGCAGTACTTC. It translates to CASSIRQDDVAEQYF. The V call is TRBV2, the J call TRBJ2-7; maybe TRBD1 (6 bases). CDR1 is SNHLY and CDR2 is FYNNEI in the germline V gene. There are 15 residues in the CDR3. V lost 5 bases, J lost 6 bases, and 20 bases lay in between.

For the CDR3, the DNA is TGTGCCAGCAGCTCTGAAGCGGGGTACTACAATGAGCAGTTCTTC. Protein product: CASSSEAGYYNEQFF. This chain joins TRBV5-4 and TRBJ2-1; 7 bases line up with TRBD2. CDR1 is SGHNT and CDR2 is YYREEE in the germline V gene (reference sequence). Unmatched junction bases numbered 6, after V lost 3 bases and J lost 3 bases. The CDR3 contains 15 residues.

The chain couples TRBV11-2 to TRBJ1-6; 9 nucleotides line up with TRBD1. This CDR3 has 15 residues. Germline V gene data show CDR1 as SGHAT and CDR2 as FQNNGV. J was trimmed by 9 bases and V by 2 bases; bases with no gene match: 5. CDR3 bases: TGTGCCAGCAGCTTATTTGGACAGGGGTTTTCACCCCTCCACTTT. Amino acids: CASSLFGQGFSPLHF.

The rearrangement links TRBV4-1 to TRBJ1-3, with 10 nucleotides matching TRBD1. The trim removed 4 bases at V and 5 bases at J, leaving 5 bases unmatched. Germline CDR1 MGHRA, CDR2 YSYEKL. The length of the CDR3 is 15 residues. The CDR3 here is CASSRDRGGRNTIYF. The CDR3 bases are TGCGCCAGCAGCCGGGACAGGGGTGGTAGAAACACCATATATTTT.

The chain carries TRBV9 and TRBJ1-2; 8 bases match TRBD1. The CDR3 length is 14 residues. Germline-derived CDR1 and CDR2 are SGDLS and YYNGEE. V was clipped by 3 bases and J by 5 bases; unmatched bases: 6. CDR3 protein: CASSAGQGLYGYTF. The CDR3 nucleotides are TGTGCCAGCAGCGCCGGACAGGGTCTTTATGGCTACACCTTC. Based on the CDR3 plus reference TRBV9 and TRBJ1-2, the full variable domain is DSGVTQTPKHLITATGQRVTLRCSPRSGDLSVYWYQQSLDQGLQFLIQYYNGEERAKGNILERFSAQQFPDLHSELNLSSLELGDSALYFCASSAGQGLYGYTFGSGTRLTVV.

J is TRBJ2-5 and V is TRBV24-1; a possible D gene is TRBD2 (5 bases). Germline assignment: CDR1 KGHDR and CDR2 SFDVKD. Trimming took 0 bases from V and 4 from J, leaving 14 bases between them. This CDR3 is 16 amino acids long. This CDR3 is CATSDLPDSSRETQYF. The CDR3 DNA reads TGTGCCACCAGTGATTTGCCGGACTCATCTAGAGAGACCCAGTACTTC.

CDR3 sequence reads: CASSQSGQLECQPQHF. The DNA for the CDR3 is TGCGCCAGCAGTCAATCGGGACAGTTAGAGTGTCAGCCCCAGCATTTT. The chain is built from TRBV23-1 and TRBJ1-5; 7 bases are a match to TRBD1. TRBV23-1 is assigned to the ORF class and has an uncertain function. The CDR3 loop spans 16 amino acids. V trimming: 0 bases; J trimming: 6 bases; junction bases outside the gene matches: 8.

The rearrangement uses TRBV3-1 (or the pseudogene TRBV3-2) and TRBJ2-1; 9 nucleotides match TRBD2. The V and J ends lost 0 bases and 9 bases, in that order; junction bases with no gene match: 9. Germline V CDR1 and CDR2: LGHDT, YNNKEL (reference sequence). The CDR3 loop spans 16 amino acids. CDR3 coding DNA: TGTGCCAGCAGCCAAGAATACTGGCGGGGGGGCACTGAGCAGTTCTTC. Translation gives CASSQEYWRGGTEQFF.

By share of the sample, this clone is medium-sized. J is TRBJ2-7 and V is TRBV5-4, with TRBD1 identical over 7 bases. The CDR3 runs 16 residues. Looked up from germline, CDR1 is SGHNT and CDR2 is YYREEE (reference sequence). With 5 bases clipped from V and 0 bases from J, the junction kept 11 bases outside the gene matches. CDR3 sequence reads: CASSQDRARNSYEQYF. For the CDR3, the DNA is TGTGCCAGCAGTCAAGACAGGGCCCGAAACTCCTACGAGCAGTACTTC. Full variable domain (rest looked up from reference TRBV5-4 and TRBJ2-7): ETGVTQSPTHLIKTRGQQVTLRCSSQSGHNTVSWYQQALGQGPQFIFQYYREEENGRGNFPPRFSGLQFPNYSSELNVNALELDDSALYLCASSQDRARNSYEQYFGPGTRLTVT.

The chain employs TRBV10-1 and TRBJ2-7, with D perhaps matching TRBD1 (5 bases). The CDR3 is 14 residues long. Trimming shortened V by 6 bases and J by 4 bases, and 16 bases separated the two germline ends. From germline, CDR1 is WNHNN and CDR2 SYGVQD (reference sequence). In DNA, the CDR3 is TGCGCCAGCAGGACCCGATCGACAGTGTACGAGCAGTACTTC. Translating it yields CASRTRSTVYEQYF.

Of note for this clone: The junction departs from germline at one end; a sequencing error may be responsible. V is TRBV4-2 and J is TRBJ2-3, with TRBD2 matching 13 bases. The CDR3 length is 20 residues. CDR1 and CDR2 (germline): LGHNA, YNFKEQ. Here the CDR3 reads CASSASLLAGGLLSIDTQYF. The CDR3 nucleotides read TGTGCCAGCAGCGCCAGCTTACTAGCGGGGGGGTTGTTGAGCATAGATACGCAGTATTTT.

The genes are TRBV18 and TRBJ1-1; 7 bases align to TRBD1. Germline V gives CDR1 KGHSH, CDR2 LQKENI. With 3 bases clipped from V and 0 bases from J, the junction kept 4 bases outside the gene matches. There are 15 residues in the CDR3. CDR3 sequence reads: CASSPWDRVNTEAFF. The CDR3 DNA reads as TGTGCCAGCTCACCCTGGGACAGAGTGAACACTGAAGCTTTCTTT. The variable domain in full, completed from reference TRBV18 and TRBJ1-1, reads NAGVMQNPRHLVRRRGQEARLRCSPMKGHSHVYWYRQLPEEGLKFMVYLQKENIIDESGMPKERFSAEFPKEGPSILRIQQVVRGDSAAYFCASSPWDRVNTEAFFGQGTRLTVV.

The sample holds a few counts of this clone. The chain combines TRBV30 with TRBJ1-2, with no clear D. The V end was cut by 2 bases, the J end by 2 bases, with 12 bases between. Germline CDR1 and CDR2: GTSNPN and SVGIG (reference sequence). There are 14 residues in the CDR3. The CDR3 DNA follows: TGTGCCTGGAGTCGAGGGAACAAGAACTATGGCTACACCTTC. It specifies CAWSRGNKNYGYTF.

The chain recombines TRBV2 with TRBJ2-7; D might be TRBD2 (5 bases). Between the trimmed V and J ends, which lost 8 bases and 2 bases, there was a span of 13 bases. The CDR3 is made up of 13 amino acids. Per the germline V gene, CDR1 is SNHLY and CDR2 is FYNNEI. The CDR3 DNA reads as TGTGCCAGCGATCTAGGCGGGCCCTACGAGCAGTACTTC. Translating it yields CASDLGGPYEQYF.

CDR3 sequence: CASSPIGGPKSSGNTIYF. In DNA form, the CDR3 reads TGTGCCAGCTCACCTATCGGGGGTCCCAAATCCTCTGGAAACACCATATATTTT. The chain recombines TRBV18 with TRBJ1-3; perhaps TRBD1 as D (5 bases). V was shortened by 3 bases and J by 0 bases, with 18 bases between the two germline ends. Germline V gene lookup returns CDR1 KGHSH and CDR2 LQKENI. CDR3 length: 18 amino acids.

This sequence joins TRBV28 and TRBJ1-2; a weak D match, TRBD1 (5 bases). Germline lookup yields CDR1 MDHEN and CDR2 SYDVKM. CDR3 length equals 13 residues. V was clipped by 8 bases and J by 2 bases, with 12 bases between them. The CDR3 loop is CASGPTANYGYTF. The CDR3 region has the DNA TGTGCCAGCGGACCGACAGCAAACTATGGCTACACCTTC.

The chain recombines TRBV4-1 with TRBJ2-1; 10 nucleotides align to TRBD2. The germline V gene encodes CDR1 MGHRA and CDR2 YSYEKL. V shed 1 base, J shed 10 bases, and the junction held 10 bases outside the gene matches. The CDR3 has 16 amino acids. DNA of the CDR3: TGCGCCAGCAGCCAAGTGAGCGGGGGGGCCGAGAGGGAGCAGTTCTTC. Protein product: CASSQVSGGAEREQFF.